Below are 16 T cell receptor beta chains sequenced from a single sample in a study of blood T cell repertoires in COVID-19. TCRdb keeps only in-frame clones here, not all; method: immunoSEQ multiplex PCR. The table has 250,000 to 350,000 clones, 89% seen once. Input material: peripheral blood. The source is a woman in her sixties or seventies with acute or convalescent COVID-19.

The chain joins TRBV18 to TRBJ2-5; 8 positions match TRBD2. This CDR3 is 16 amino acids long. In germline, CDR1 is KGHSH, CDR2 LQKENI. Trimming took 0 bases from V and 5 from J; bases not matched to a gene: 8. The CDR3 reads CASSPPSGRLGETQYF. The CDR3 region has the DNA TGTGCCAGCTCACCACCAAGCGGGAGATTAGGGGAGACCCAGTACTTC.

Comments on this clone: The same CDR3 is also encoded by other DNA sequences in this sample. This rearrangement joins TRBV3-1 (or the pseudogene TRBV3-2) to TRBJ2-2; 7 bases line up with TRBD2. This CDR3 has 18 amino acids. Germline CDR1 is LGHDT and CDR2 is YNNKEL (reference sequence). Trimming took 2 bases from V and 1 from J; bases not matched to a gene: 10. The CDR3 region has the DNA TGTGCCAGCAGCCAACGACTAGCAGAAAACCTGAACACCGGGGAGCTGTTTTTT. Translating gives CASSQRLAENLNTGELFF.

The gene calls are TRBV30 and TRBJ2-2; D uncertain. Germline V CDR1 and CDR2: GTSNPN, SVGIG (reference sequence). The CDR3 spans 14 residues. Trimming shortened V by 1 base and J by 4 bases, and 10 bases separated the two germline ends. The chain's CDR3 is CAWSGQSFTGELFF. CDR3 DNA sequence: TGTGCCTGGAGTGGGCAGTCCTTCACCGGGGAGCTGTTTTTT.

As for this clone: Other nucleotide sequences in the sample specify the same CDR3. The chain uses TRBV6-5 and TRBJ1-6, with 7 positions matching TRBD1. With V trimmed by 0 bases and J by 10 bases, 6 bases remained unmatched. The CDR3 runs to 15 residues. CDR1 and CDR2 from the germline V gene are MNHEY and SVGAGI. CDR3 residues: CASSYSNRGDSPLHF. The CDR3 coding sequence is TGTGCCAGCAGTTACTCGAACAGGGGCGACTCACCCCTCCACTTT.

The gene calls are TRBV28 and TRBJ2-7; a weak D match, TRBD1 (6 bases). Germline loops: CDR1 MDHEN, CDR2 SYDVKM. The CDR3 consists of 17 residues. The V gene lost 4 bases and the J gene lost 4 bases, with 23 bases spanning the gap. The DNA of the CDR3 is TGTGCCAGCAGTTCCCGATTGGGCAGGGGTTTTCCTTACGAGCAGTACTTC. Translated: CASSSRLGRGFPYEQYF.

This chain joins TRBV28 and TRBJ1-1; a weak D match, TRBD1 (5 bases). Germline CDR1 reads MDHEN; CDR2 reads SYDVKM. V was pared by 7 bases and J by 6 bases, with 12 bases between. The CDR3 is 12 residues long. The CDR3 region has the DNA TGTGCCAGCAAAAGGGGTCCTTCTGAAGCTTTCTTT. This gives the protein CASKRGPSEAFF. The variable domain in full, with the rest retrieved from reference TRBV28 and TRBJ1-1, is DVKVTQSSRYLVKRTGEKVFLECVQDMDHENMFWYRQDPGLGLRLIYFSYDVKMKEKGDIPEGYSVSREKKERFSLILESASTNQTSMYLCASKRGPSEAFFGQGTRLTVV.

The chain uses TRBV4-3 and TRBJ2-3, with 12 bases identical to TRBD2. Trimming cost V 0 bases and J 4 bases; bases outside gene matches: 8. Germline assignment: CDR1 LGHNA and CDR2 YSLEER. This CDR3 is built from 18 residues. This chain's CDR3 is CASSQEASASGRADTQYF. The CDR3 region has the DNA TGCGCCAGCAGCCAAGAGGCGTCGGCTAGCGGGAGGGCAGATACGCAGTATTTT.

With regard to this clone: A read error may account for a junction end that differs from germline. V and J are TRBV5-1 and TRBJ2-3; 7 nucleotides line up with TRBD2. This CDR3 has 15 amino acids. CDR1 SGHRS and CDR2 YFSETQ come from the germline V gene. The DNA for the CDR3 is TGCTCCAGCAGCTTGGGAGGGCGGTACACAGATACGCAGTATTTT. Its translation is CSSSLGGRYTDTQYF.

This chain joins TRBV18 and TRBJ1-5; 10 nucleotides line up with TRBD1. CDR3 length: 16 amino acids. Germline V gene lookup returns CDR1 KGHSH and CDR2 LQKENI. Germline trimming cut 5 bases from V and 4 bases from J; bases unmatched to any gene: 8. Here the CDR3 DNA reads TGTGCCAGCTCATCATTACCGGGACAGGGGAATCAGCCCCAGCATTTT. It encodes CASSSLPGQGNQPQHF. Supplemented by reference TRBV18 and TRBJ1-5, the full variable domain reads NAGVMQNPRHLVRRRGQEARLRCSPMKGHSHVYWYRQLPEEGLKFMVYLQKENIIDESGMPKERFSAEFPKEGPSILRIQQVVRGDSAAYFCASSSLPGQGNQPQHFGDGTRLSIL.

The gene calls are TRBV24-1 and TRBJ2-1; D not certain. Trimming left V 5 bases short and J 0 bases short, with 10 bases between. The CDR3 is 15 amino acids. Germline CDR1 KGHDR, CDR2 SFDVKD. The CDR3, as DNA: TGTGCCACCAGTGGCAGCGAAAGCTCCTACAATGAGCAGTTCTTC. Its protein is CATSGSESSYNEQFF.

This chain uses TRBV28 with TRBJ1-5; D gene unclear. Germline V gene data show CDR1 as MDHEN and CDR2 as SYDVKM. The CDR3 runs 15 residues. Trimming took off 1 base at V and 3 bases at J, with 10 bases between the two ends. The CDR3 DNA reads TGTGCCAGCAGTTTATCGCGGTTCAACAATCAGCCCCAGCATTTT. Translating gives CASSLSRFNNQPQHF.

This clone was observed a handful of times. The V and J genes are TRBV6-5 and TRBJ1-5, with TRBD1 as a possible D gene (6 bases). CDR1 and CDR2 (germline): MNHEY, SVGAGI. Trimming pared 8 bases from V and 2 bases from J, leaving 7 bases between. The CDR3 totals 12 residues. The CDR3: CASSGGNQPQHF. The CDR3 DNA is TGTGCCAGCTCAGGGGGCAATCAGCCCCAGCATTTT.

The chain has TRBV7-2 and TRBJ2-7, with 9 positions matching TRBD1. Germline V gene data show CDR1 as SGHTA and CDR2 as FQGNSA. With 3 bases clipped from V and 6 bases from J, the junction kept 9 bases outside the gene matches. This CDR3 comprises 15 residues. For the CDR3, the DNA is TGTGCCAGCAGCTTGGGGGGACAGGGAGCCGCCGAGCAGTACTTC. Its translation is CASSLGGQGAAEQYF.

The CDR3 DNA follows: TGTGCCAGCAGCCAAGATCAGGGCACCGGGGCCAACGTCCTGACTTTC. This gives the protein CASSQDQGTGANVLTF. This chain connects TRBV3-1 (or the pseudogene TRBV3-2) to TRBJ2-6; D might be TRBD1 (5 bases). V lost 0 bases and J 4 bases, leaving 10 bases between the germline ends. CDR1 LGHDT and CDR2 YNNKEL come from the germline V gene (reference sequence). The CDR3 extends over 16 amino acids.

This chain links TRBV7-9 with TRBJ1-1; 10 bases fit TRBD1. The germline V gene has CDR1 SEHNR and CDR2 FQNEAQ (reference sequence). The ends lost 2 bases at V and 4 bases at J; junction bases unmatched: 4. The CDR3 length is 15 residues. CDR3: CASSLNDRGLTEAFF. The CDR3 nucleotides are TGTGCCAGCAGCTTAAACGACAGGGGGCTCACTGAAGCTTTCTTT.

The J gene is TRBJ1-1, the V gene TRBV6-5; 10 bases agree with TRBD1. Germline assignment: CDR1 MNHEY and CDR2 SVGAGI. V dropped 6 bases and J dropped 5; count of bases not matched to a gene: 9. CDR3 size: 15 residues. This CDR3 is CASRTSGTGETEAFF. CDR3 nucleotide sequence: TGTGCCAGCAGGACGAGTGGGACAGGGGAAACTGAAGCTTTCTTT.